The 25 T cell receptor beta chains given below trace back to one sample, sequenced in a study of regulatory T cells in long-lasting Graves disease. Noted time point: newly diagnosed GD, antithyroid drugs for less than 3 months. The TCR library used RNA extracted from PBMCs. Construction of TCR beta libraries relied on iRepertoire HTBI primers and on Arm-PCR targeting CDR3 regions. Via MiXCR, TCRdb re-called the multiplex PCR reads, giving one row per CDR3 protein. Of approximately 560,000 distinct CDR3 sequences listed, around 15% are singletons. The sample was also reused in another study, on T cells in Graves' hyperthyroidism and ophthalmopathy.

The source material was peripheral blood mononuclear cells (PBMCs), sampled at new diagnosis, from a patient treated with antithyroid drugs. These receptors were collected from a man between 18 and 35 years old with Graves disease.

The rearrangement joins TRBV7-9 to TRBJ2-7; weak D call: TRBD2 (5 bases). CDR3 size: 13 residues. The V end lost 5 bases, the J end lost 4 bases, and 12 bases lay between the germline ends. Germline CDR1 and CDR2: SEHNR and FQNEAQ (reference sequence). CDR3 coding DNA: TGTGCCAGCAGCCCGCGTTCGGGATACGAGCAGTACTTC. This translates into CASSPRSGYEQYF.

The J gene is TRBJ2-3, the V gene TRBV4-1; 11 bases align to TRBD2. Germline V gene sequence: CDR1 MGHRA, CDR2 YSYEKL. J lost 4 bases, V lost 4 bases, and 7 bases had no gene match. The CDR3 is made up of 16 amino acids. In nucleotides, the CDR3 is TGCGCCAGCAGCCGCCGTAGCGGGAGGGAGGCAGATACGCAGTATTTT. This translates into CASSRRSGREADTQYF.

CDR3 nucleotides: TGTGCCACCGGACAGGGTTTCCACGAGCAGTACTTC. The encoded protein is CATGQGFHEQYF. The gene calls are TRBV18 and TRBJ2-7; 8 bases are a match to TRBD1. The CDR3 is 12 amino acids. V gave up 10 bases and J gave up 5 bases; unmatched junction bases: 7. Per germline, CDR1 KGHSH and CDR2 LQKENI.

This clonotype was counted ten times or more. The rearrangement uses TRBV11-1 and TRBJ1-2, with a tentative D call TRBD1 (5 bases). Between the trimmed V and J ends, which lost 2 bases and 8 bases, there was a span of 12 bases. The germline gives CDR1 SGHAT, CDR2 FQDESV (reference sequence). There are 13 residues in the CDR3. CDR3 sequence reads: CASSLRGSRGYTF. CDR3 nucleotide sequence: TGTGCCAGCAGCTTAAGGGGTTCTCGGGGCTACACCTTC.

This clonotype was counted only a few times. This chain uses TRBV4-1 with TRBJ2-1; 10 nucleotides agree with TRBD1. The better agreement between TRBJ2-5 and the DNA end casts doubt on the J call. This CDR3 spans 16 amino acids. Germline assignment: CDR1 MGHRA and CDR2 YSYEKL. CDR3 nucleotides: TGCGCCAGCAGCCAAGGGACAGGGGGTGGTTCGGAGACCCAGTACTTC. This sequence encodes CASSQGTGGGSETQYF.

This clonotype was counted between two and nine times. The J gene is TRBJ1-1, the V gene TRBV9; possibly TRBD1 for D (5 bases). Trimming took off 0 bases at V and 5 bases at J, with 8 bases between the two ends. The length of the CDR3 is 13 residues. From germline, CDR1 is SGDLS and CDR2 YYNGEE. CDR3 loop: CASSVGGETEAFF. CDR3 in DNA: TGTGCCAGCAGCGTAGGGGGGGAAACTGAAGCTTTCTTT.

As to this clonotype: A read error is possible here, since a much larger clone lies one base away. Because the CDR3 is missing its conserved closing phenylalanine or tryptophan, this is likely a read error. The chain recombines TRBV12-3 or TRBV12-4 with TRBJ1-5, with TRBD1 as a possible D gene (5 bases). V shed 1 base and J shed 6 bases, with 10 bases lying between them. The CDR3 loop spans 14 amino acids. The CDR3 DNA reads TGTGCCAGCAGTTTAGGTGTCGGGGGTCAGCCCCAGCATATT. Translated, it gives CASSLGVGGQPQHI.

The sample holds many counts of this clonotype. The gene calls are TRBV3-1 and TRBJ1-1; D is undetermined. Germline assignment: CDR1 LGHDT and CDR2 YNNKEL (reference sequence). The CDR3 runs to 12 residues. The V gene lost 6 bases and the J gene lost 4 bases, with 9 bases spanning the gap. The CDR3 protein is CASRHHLTEAFF. In DNA, the CDR3 is TGTGCCAGCAGACACCACCTCACTGAAGCTTTCTTT. Together with reference TRBV3-1 and TRBJ1-1, the CDR3 gives the full variable domain: DTAVSQTPKYLVTQMGNDKSIKCEQNLGHDTMYWYKQDSKKFLKIMFSYNNKELIINETVPNRFSPKSPDKAHLNLHINSLELGDSAVYFCASRHHLTEAFFGQGTRLTVV.

This clonotype was seen ten or more times. The rearrangement uses TRBV10-1 and TRBJ1-2, with D possibly TRBD1 on 6 matching bases. The CDR3 runs to 15 residues. CDR1 and CDR2 from the germline V gene are WNHNN and SYGVQD (reference sequence). V was shortened by 7 bases and J by 8 bases, with 23 bases between the two germline ends. CDR3 bases: TGCGCCAGCAACCCAAGGGATGGACAGACTAACGGCTACACCTTC. This translates into CASNPRDGQTNGYTF.

In its sample, this clonotype was seen many times. The rearrangement links TRBV11-1 to TRBJ2-1; TRBD1 might be the D (6 bases). Trimming took off 6 bases at V and 9 bases at J, with 18 bases between the two ends. The CDR3 is made up of 14 amino acids. Germline-derived CDR1 and CDR2 are SGHAT and FQDESV (reference sequence). The CDR3: CASRAQRGSGEQFF. As DNA, the CDR3 is TGTGCCAGCAGAGCTCAGAGGGGGAGTGGTGAGCAGTTCTTC.

This clonotype has just a few counts. The chain has TRBV15 and TRBJ2-2; D possibly corresponds to TRBD2 (5 bases). Trimming left V 1 base short and J 4 bases short, with 10 bases between. Germline CDR1 reads LNHNV; CDR2 reads YYDKDF (reference sequence). The CDR3 is made up of 15 amino acids. This CDR3 reads CATSRGLASTGELFF. As DNA, the CDR3 is TGTGCCACCAGCAGAGGTCTAGCAAGCACCGGGGAGCTGTTTTTT.

Many counts were recorded for this clonotype. The chain has TRBV2 and TRBJ1-2; 9 positions agree with TRBD1. The CDR3 spans 14 residues. Looked up from germline, CDR1 is SNHLY and CDR2 is FYNNEI. Losses at the gene ends were 6 bases for V and 7 bases for J; bases not matched to a gene: 9. The CDR3 sequence: CASSGPGTGSGYTF. The DNA of the CDR3 is TGTGCCAGCAGCGGCCCCGGGACAGGGAGTGGCTACACCTTC. The full variable domain, with the rest looked up from reference TRBV2 and TRBJ1-2, is EPEVTQTPSHQVTQMGQEVILRCVPISNHLYFYWYRQILGQKVEFLVSFYNNEISEKSEIFDDQFSVERPDGSNFTLKIRSTKLEDSAMYFCASSGPGTGSGYTFGSGTRLTVV.

The rearrangement uses TRBV6-1 and TRBJ1-3, with D tentatively TRBD1 (5 bases). The CDR3 has 15 residues. Germline V gene data show CDR1 as MNHNS and CDR2 as SASEGT. V dropped 1 base and J dropped 4 bases, with 11 bases sitting between them. CDR3 sequence reads: CASSEDPGKGNTIYF. The CDR3 bases are TGTGCCAGCAGTGAAGACCCAGGGAAAGGAAACACCATATATTTT.

This clonotype showed up many times. This chain uses TRBV7-9 with TRBJ2-3, with 7 bases matching TRBD2. J gave up 4 bases and V 0 bases, and 4 bases lay outside the gene matches. Germline V CDR1 and CDR2: SEHNR, FQNEAQ (reference sequence). The CDR3 sequence is 15 residues long. The chain's CDR3 is CASSLAGLAADTQYF. CDR3 DNA: TGTGCCAGCAGCTTAGCGGGCCTAGCGGCAGATACGCAGTATTTT.

In this sample, this clonotype turned up a few times. The chain employs TRBV10-3 and TRBJ2-3; 8 nucleotides align to TRBD1. Germline V gene lookup returns CDR1 ENHRY and CDR2 SYGVKD. V gave up 3 bases and J gave up 8 bases; unmatched junction bases: 10. The CDR3 sequence is 15 residues long. DNA of the CDR3: TGTGCCATCAGTGATTCCGGACAGGGAATAGCTACGCAGTATTTT. Protein product: CAISDSGQGIATQYF.

The J gene is TRBJ2-2, the V gene TRBV7-6; D might be TRBD1 (5 bases). The CDR3 runs 14 residues. The V and J ends lost 6 bases and 3 bases respectively, with 11 bases between them. Germline V gene sequence: CDR1 SGHVS, CDR2 FNYEAQ. CDR3 protein: CASRQDTYTGELFF. CDR3 nucleotide sequence: TGTGCCAGCAGACAGGACACCTACACCGGGGAGCTGTTTTTT.

The chain carries TRBV30 and TRBJ2-6; no definite D call. This CDR3 contains 13 residues. The V gene lost 4 bases and the J gene lost 0 bases, with 4 bases spanning the gap. CDR1 and CDR2 (germline): GTSNPN, SVGIG (reference sequence). CDR3 sequence (DNA): TGTGCCTGGACCTTCTCTGGGGCCAACGTCCTGACTTTC. Residues: CAWTFSGANVLTF.

This clonotype came up many times. This chain links TRBV6-1 with TRBJ2-7; 8 positions agree with TRBD1. V was clipped by 4 bases and J by 3 bases; unmatched bases: 8. CDR1 and CDR2 from the germline V gene are MNHNS and SASEGT. The CDR3 consists of 15 residues. This chain's CDR3 is CASSAYRGADYEQYF. The CDR3 coding sequence is TGTGCCAGCAGTGCATACAGGGGGGCAGACTACGAGCAGTACTTC.

Ten or more counts support this clonotype. The CDR3 DNA follows: TGTGCCAGCAGACCAGATCTCGGACTAGCGGGAGCCTCTGATACGCAGTATTTT. Its protein is CASRPDLGLAGASDTQYF. The chain recombines TRBV11-2 with TRBJ2-3, with 13 nucleotides matching TRBD2. Germline assignment: CDR1 SGHAT and CDR2 FQNNGV. After removal of 6 bases from V and 6 bases from J, the junction contained 15 bases not matched to a gene. There are 18 residues in the CDR3.

The CDR3 protein is CASSLRAGVIIQYF. DNA for the CDR3: TGTGCCAGCAGCTTACGTGCGGGAGTGATCATTCAGTACTTC. The rearrangement joins TRBV11-2 to TRBJ2-4, with 7 bases fitting TRBD2. Germline-derived CDR1 and CDR2 are SGHAT and FQNNGV. This CDR3 is built from 14 residues. V lost 2 bases, J lost 9 bases, and 7 bases stayed unmatched.

J is TRBJ2-5 and V is TRBV6-2 or TRBV6-3; perhaps TRBD1 as D (6 bases). Germline lookup yields CDR1 MNHEY and CDR2 SVGEGT. The CDR3 is 13 residues long. The V and J ends lost 7 bases and 2 bases respectively, with 11 bases between them. CDR3 nucleotide sequence: TGTGCCAGCATTGACAGGAGACAAGAGACCCAGTACTTC. Translated: CASIDRRQETQYF.

This clonotype was detected ten times or more. The V and J genes are TRBV18 and TRBJ2-1; TRBD2 matches at 7 bases. V dropped 3 bases and J dropped 0; count of bases not matched to a gene: 8. The CDR3 is 17 amino acids. CDR1 and CDR2 from the germline V gene are KGHSH and LQKENI. CDR3 in amino acids: CASSPGTTRSSYNEQFF. CDR3 sequence (DNA): TGTGCCAGCTCACCTGGGACTACCCGGAGCTCCTACAATGAGCAGTTCTTC.

In its sample, this clonotype was seen many times. This chain connects TRBV12-3 or TRBV12-4 to TRBJ1-2, with a possible D match to TRBD1 (5 bases). The CDR3 consists of 15 residues. V lost 3 bases to trimming and J lost 4 bases, with 15 bases between them. As DNA, the CDR3 is TGTGCCAGCAGTTTGAAAAGGGGCGGCATCTATGGCTACACCTTC. This sequence encodes CASSLKRGGIYGYTF.

As for this clonotype: A much larger clone differs from this one at a single base, so this may be a read error. The J gene is TRBJ2-7, the V gene TRBV10-3, with 7 bases fitting TRBD1. The junction had 14 bases not matched to a gene; V was cut back by 0 bases and J by 6 bases. This CDR3 contains 17 residues. CDR1 and CDR2 (germline): ENHRY, SYGVKD. The CDR3 sequence is CAISESKPGQTTCEQYF. As DNA, the CDR3 is TGTGCCATCAGTGAGTCTAAGCCGGGACAGACAACCTGCGAGCAGTACTTC.

Concerning this clonotype itself: With a far larger clone one base away, a read error is the likely cause. The chain combines TRBV27 with TRBJ1-1; no clear D gene. The V gene's germline CDR1 is MNHEY and CDR2 SMNVEV (reference sequence). CDR3 length: 12 amino acids. Trimming pared 6 bases from V and 1 base from J, leaving 6 bases between. The CDR3, as DNA: TGTGCCAGCAGCCGAGAGAACACTGAAGCTTTCTTT. This sequence encodes CASSRENTEAFF.